Below, one TCR beta chain is given with its context. Germline V gene lookup returns CDR1 MGHRA and CDR2 YSYEKL. CDR3 size: 15 residues. Trimming cost V 0 bases and J 0 bases, with 8 bases left between them. The sample is drawn from a study of CD8 T cells in Susac syndrome. Reverse transcription of about 0.5 to 1 ug RNA used random hexamers. Across 54 Vbeta and 13 Jbeta, TCR beta CDR3 was amplified with immunoSEQ multiplex PCR. TCRdb passed the immunoSEQ multiplex PCR reads through MiXCR, listing each CDR3 protein once. The sample yields about 430,000 distinct CDR3 sequences, approximately 85% seen once.

Material for sequencing was CD8+ T cells from PBMCs. This TCR was sampled from a human donor with multiple sclerosis. This chain uses TRBV4-1 with TRBJ1-1; D uncertain. CDR3 sequence: CASSQDQKMNTEAFF. The CDR3 DNA reads TGCGCCAGCAGCCAAGATCAGAAAATGAACACTGAAGCTTTCTTT.